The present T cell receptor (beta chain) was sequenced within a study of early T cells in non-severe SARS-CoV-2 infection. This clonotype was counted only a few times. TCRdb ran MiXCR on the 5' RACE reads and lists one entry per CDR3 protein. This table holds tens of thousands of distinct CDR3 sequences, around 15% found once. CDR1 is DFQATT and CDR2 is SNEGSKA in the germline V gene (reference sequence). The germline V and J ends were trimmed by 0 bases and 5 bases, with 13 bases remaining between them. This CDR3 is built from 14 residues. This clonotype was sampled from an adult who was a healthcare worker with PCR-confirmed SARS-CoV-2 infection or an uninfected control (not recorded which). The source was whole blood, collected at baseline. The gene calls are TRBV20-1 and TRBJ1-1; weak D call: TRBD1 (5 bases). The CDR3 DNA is TGCAGTGCTAGAGATAACCGGGGGAGGACTGAAGCTTTCTTT. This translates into CSARDNRGRTEAFF.